The 26 T cell receptor beta chains below all came from one sample that was sequenced in a study of identical twins. MiXCR was run by TCRdb on the 5' RACE reads, yielding one entry per CDR3 protein. The sample shows 250,000 or so distinct CDR3 sequences, approximately 7.9% of them seen only once. Separately, the same data were catalogued under a study of yellow fever vaccine responses in identical twins.

The sequencing input was CD8+ T cells sorted from blood. These receptors all stem from a woman aged 18 to 35 in good health.

This clonotype was seen a few times. The V call is TRBV29-1, the J call TRBJ1-3; D possibly corresponds to TRBD1 (6 bases). The V gene's germline CDR1 is SQVTM and CDR2 ANQGSEA. V lost 0 bases, J lost 4 bases, and 13 bases lay in between. This CDR3 region has 15 residues. The CDR3: CSVEDGDTSGNTIYF. CDR3 DNA sequence: TGCAGCGTTGAAGATGGGGACACCTCCGGAAACACCATATATTTT. Filled out from reference TRBV29-1 and TRBJ1-3, the complete variable domain reads SAVISQKPSRDICQRGTSLTIQCQVDSQVTMMFWYRQQPGQSLTLIATANQGSEATYESGFVIDKFPISRPNLTFSTLTVSNMSPEDSSIYLCSVEDGDTSGNTIYFGEGSWLTVV.

The J gene is TRBJ2-1, the V gene TRBV5-1; D possibly corresponds to TRBD2 (5 bases). Germline V gives CDR1 SGHRS, CDR2 YFSETQ. V lost 2 bases to trimming and J lost 8 bases, with 14 bases between them. The length of the CDR3 is 14 residues. The CDR3 nucleotides read TGCGCCAGCAGCTTCCGGAGGTCCTGGGATGAGCAGTTCTTC. Amino acids: CASSFRRSWDEQFF.

This clonotype was picked up a small number of times. V is TRBV9 and J is TRBJ2-2; 7 nucleotides match TRBD1. Germline CDR1 reads SGDLS; CDR2 reads YYNGEE. The trim removed 0 bases at V and 10 bases at J, leaving 6 bases unmatched. CDR3 length equals 14 residues. The CDR3 reads CASSVAGGQEELFF. The CDR3 nucleotides are TGTGCCAGCAGCGTAGCTGGCGGACAGGAGGAGCTGTTTTTT. Based on the CDR3 plus reference TRBV9 and TRBJ2-2, the full variable domain is DSGVTQTPKHLITATGQRVTLRCSPRSGDLSVYWYQQSLDQGLQFLIQYYNGEERAKGNILERFSAQQFPDLHSELNLSSLELGDSALYFCASSVAGGQEELFFGEGSRLTVL.

The gene calls are TRBV20-1 and TRBJ2-5; 13 bases match TRBD2. The V gene's germline CDR1 is DFQATT and CDR2 SNEGSKA (reference sequence). J lost 2 bases, V lost 3 bases, and 3 bases had no gene match. The CDR3 runs 15 residues. The chain's CDR3 is CSASVGLAGQETQYF. DNA for the CDR3: TGCAGTGCTAGTGTGGGACTAGCGGGGCAAGAGACCCAGTACTTC.

In this sample, this clonotype turned up many times. The V and J genes are TRBV27 and TRBJ1-2, with D possibly TRBD1 on 5 matching bases. Germline V gene lookup returns CDR1 MNHEY and CDR2 SMNVEV (reference sequence). The CDR3 has 18 residues. The germline V and J ends were trimmed by 6 bases and 5 bases, with 28 bases remaining between them. The CDR3 here is CASSLRAGRLPSIYGYTF. CDR3 nucleotide sequence: TGTGCCAGCAGCTTGAGGGCAGGGCGGCTTCCCTCCATATATGGCTACACCTTC.

This clonotype was recorded a few times. The chain recombines TRBV4-2 with TRBJ2-1, with 7 bases that match TRBD1. This CDR3 is 17 amino acids long. V lost 0 bases and J lost 0; bases outside the gene matches: 5. The germline V gene encodes CDR1 LGHNA and CDR2 YNFKEQ. The CDR3 spells CASSQEGQTHSYNEQFF. The CDR3 DNA reads TGTGCCAGCAGCCAAGAGGGACAGACACACTCCTACAATGAGCAGTTCTTC.

This clonotype has a count of ten or more. V gene TRBV27 combines with J gene TRBJ1-5; D perhaps matches TRBD1 (6 bases). The germline CDR1 and CDR2 sequences are MNHEY and SMNVEV (reference sequence). Trimming cost V 3 bases and J 2 bases, with 11 bases left between them. The CDR3 length is 15 residues. For the CDR3, the DNA is TGTGCCAGCAGTTTGTATGGGGGCGGCAATCAGCCCCAGCATTTT. Its protein product is CASSLYGGGNQPQHF.

This clonotype was detected a few times. No conserved phenylalanine or tryptophan is present at the end of the CDR3, so a read error is the likely explanation. The chain recombines TRBV6-2 or TRBV6-3 with TRBJ2-7; D may be TRBD1 or TRBD2 (5 bases each). The germline CDR1 and CDR2 sequences are MNHEY and SVGEGT. The CDR3 has 14 amino acids. The germline V and J ends were trimmed by 5 bases and 0 bases, with 11 bases remaining between them. This CDR3 is CASSTGDPSYEQYL. The CDR3 DNA is TGTGCCAGCAGTACTGGGGACCCCTCCTACGAGCAGTACCTC.

This clonotype has just a few counts. The chain carries TRBV7-7 and TRBJ2-2, with a weak D call TRBD2 (6 bases). Trimming removed 7 bases at V and 3 bases at J, with 18 bases between. The CDR3 spans 16 residues. Germline values: CDR1 SSHAT, CDR2 FNYEAQ (reference sequence). In DNA, the CDR3 is TGTGCCAGCACCCCATCGGGGGATCCTTACACCGGGGAGCTGTTTTTT. It yields the protein CASTPSGDPYTGELFF.

This clonotype was seen a handful of times. J is TRBJ2-2 and V is TRBV9; 13 nucleotides line up with TRBD2. This CDR3 has 15 amino acids. CDR1 SGDLS and CDR2 YYNGEE come from the germline V gene. The V gene end was trimmed by 4 bases and the J gene end by 5 bases; junction bases not matched to a gene: 2. The CDR3 nucleotides read TGTGCCAGCAGCAAGGGACTAGCGGGGACCGGGGAGCTGTTTTTT. This gives the protein CASSKGLAGTGELFF.

Only a few counts were recorded for this clonotype. This rearrangement joins TRBV10-3 to TRBJ2-7; 9 bases align to TRBD2. CDR1 and CDR2 from the germline V gene are ENHRY and SYGVKD. This CDR3 has 15 residues. The trim removed 0 bases at V and 5 bases at J, leaving 5 bases unmatched. The CDR3 sequence: CAISESAGGPDEQYF. The CDR3 DNA is TGTGCCATCAGTGAGTCGGCGGGAGGGCCGGACGAGCAGTACTTC.

This clonotype was counted many times. The V gene is TRBV6-1, the J gene TRBJ1-1; D remains ambiguous. The CDR3 contains 13 residues. The germline V gene encodes CDR1 MNHNS and CDR2 SASEGT. Trimming took off 6 bases at V and 7 bases at J, with 15 bases between the two ends. This chain's CDR3 is CASSRLVSDEAFF. The CDR3 DNA reads as TGTGCCAGCAGCCGATTGGTGTCTGATGAAGCTTTCTTT.

This clonotype was seen a few times. The V gene is TRBV24-1, the J gene TRBJ2-1, with a weak D call TRBD1 (5 bases). The ends were cut back, 4 bases at V and 2 bases at J, with 23 bases in the middle. The CDR3 spans 19 residues. CDR1 KGHDR and CDR2 SFDVKD come from the germline V gene. The CDR3 nucleotides read TGTGCCACCAGTGAATCCACAGGTATTGGGGTGAGGCCCTACAATGAGCAGTTCTTC. Translation: CATSESTGIGVRPYNEQFF.

This clonotype has ten or more counts. The CDR3 nucleotides are TGTGCCAGCAGTCGCGTACAGGGAACGAACGAGCAGTACTTC. Protein product: CASSRVQGTNEQYF. The chain employs TRBV12-3 or TRBV12-4 and TRBJ2-7; maybe TRBD1 (6 bases). Trimming took 5 bases from V and 5 from J, leaving 16 bases between them. The CDR3 has 14 residues.

This clonotype was seen many times. The chain links TRBV2 to TRBJ2-3; 11 nucleotides align to TRBD2. The germline V gene encodes CDR1 SNHLY and CDR2 FYNNEI. The CDR3 extends over 19 amino acids. Unmatched junction bases numbered 10, after V lost 1 base and J lost 1 base. DNA of the CDR3: TGTGCCAGCAGTGAAGAGACTAGCGGGATCCCCATAGGCACAGATACGCAGTATTTT. Translating it yields CASSEETSGIPIGTDTQYF.

This clonotype appeared a few times. The CDR3 is CASSQDGGTADEQYF. The CDR3 DNA follows: TGCGCCAGCAGCCAAGATGGGGGGACGGCGGACGAGCAGTACTTC. This rearrangement joins TRBV4-1 to TRBJ2-7; D might be TRBD2 (6 bases). The germline V and J ends were trimmed by 0 bases and 5 bases, with 14 bases remaining between them. Germline CDR1 reads MGHRA; CDR2 reads YSYEKL. The CDR3 is made up of 15 amino acids.

This clonotype was recorded at least ten times. V is TRBV12-3 or TRBV12-4 and J is TRBJ2-1; 8 positions agree with TRBD2. The CDR3 is 14 amino acids. The V and J ends lost 5 bases and 6 bases, in that order; junction bases with no gene match: 6. CDR3 protein: CASSQSLAGNEQFF. CDR3 nucleotide sequence: TGTGCCAGCAGTCAATCTCTAGCGGGCAATGAGCAGTTCTTC.

This CDR3 is CASSQRDRVWEQFF. The CDR3 nucleotides are TGTGCCAGCAGCCAACGGGACAGGGTTTGGGAGCAGTTCTTC. The J gene is TRBJ2-1, the V gene TRBV14; 9 bases align to TRBD1. CDR3 length: 14 residues. The germline V gene has CDR1 SGHDN and CDR2 FVKESK. The junction had 6 bases not matched to a gene; V was cut back by 2 bases and J by 10 bases.

This clonotype was seen repeatedly, ten times or more. In nucleotides, the CDR3 is TGTGCCAGCCCGGGATTTGGGACAGGTGGGACAGATACGCAGTATTTT. This sequence encodes CASPGFGTGGTDTQYF. This chain links TRBV7-8 with TRBJ2-3; 8 nucleotides line up with TRBD1. The CDR3 contains 16 residues. Per the germline V gene, CDR1 is SGHVS and CDR2 is FQNEAQ. J gave up 3 bases and V 8 bases, and 13 bases lay outside the gene matches.

The table lists this clonotype with many counts. The rearrangement links TRBV12-3 or TRBV12-4 to TRBJ2-2; D is possibly TRBD1 (6 bases). CDR3 size: 14 residues. Trimming took off 5 bases at V and 5 bases at J, with 12 bases between the two ends. The CDR3, as DNA: TGTGCCAGCAGTCTCTCGCAGGGGACCGGGGAGCTGTTTTTT. This sequence encodes CASSLSQGTGELFF.

CDR3 coding DNA: TGCGCCAGCAGCAGGGGACTAGCGGGACCCTTAGCCAAAAACATTCAGTACTTC. This encodes CASSRGLAGPLAKNIQYF. The chain joins TRBV5-1 to TRBJ2-4, with 13 bases aligning to TRBD2. With V trimmed by 4 bases and J by 0 bases, 7 bases remained unmatched. Germline V gene sequence: CDR1 SGHRS, CDR2 YFSETQ. The CDR3 runs to 18 residues. The whole variable domain, filled in from reference TRBV5-1 and TRBJ2-4, reads KAGVTQTPRYLIKTRGQQVTLSCSPISGHRSVSWYQQTPGQGLQFLFEYFSETQRNKGNFPGRFSGRQFSNSRSEMNVSTLELGDSALYLCASSRGLAGPLAKNIQYFGAGTRLSVL.

V gene TRBV7-9 combines with J gene TRBJ2-5; the D is unclear. This CDR3 is 14 amino acids long. Germline V gene lookup returns CDR1 SEHNR and CDR2 FQNEAQ (reference sequence). The V gene lost 2 bases and the J gene lost 5 bases, with 12 bases spanning the gap. The CDR3 coding sequence is TGTGCCAGCAGCTTAAAGTCCCTGCGGGAGACCCAGTACTTC. It specifies CASSLKSLRETQYF. Complete variable domain (other parts from reference TRBV7-9 and TRBJ2-5): DTGVSQNPRHKITKRGQNVTFRCDPISEHNRLYWYRQTLGQGPEFLTYFQNEAQLEKSRLLSDRFSAERPKGSFSTLEIQRTEQGDSAMYLCASSLKSLRETQYFGPGTRLLVL.

Many counts were recorded for this clonotype. This chain links TRBV5-4 with TRBJ1-1, with 10 bases lining up with TRBD1. The germline gives CDR1 SGHNT, CDR2 YYREEE (reference sequence). The CDR3 totals 12 residues. V shed 4 bases, J shed 11 bases, and the junction held 5 bases outside the gene matches. The CDR3 DNA sequence: TGTGCCAGCAGCATGCGGACAGGGGGTGCTTTCTTT. Translation: CASSMRTGGAFF.

The sample holds many counts of this clonotype. J is TRBJ2-1 and V is TRBV4-1, with D perhaps being TRBD1 or TRBD2 (5 bases each). The CDR3 runs to 16 residues. Germline CDR1 and CDR2: MGHRA and YSYEKL. V was clipped by 0 bases and J by 2 bases, with 11 bases between them. For the CDR3, the DNA is TGCGCCAGCAGCCAAGACGCCCGGGACGCCTACAATGAGCAGTTCTTC. This encodes CASSQDARDAYNEQFF.

This clonotype has only a few counts. The V and J genes are TRBV25-1 and TRBJ1-5; D is possibly TRBD1 (5 bases). The CDR3 extends over 15 amino acids. With 4 bases removed from V and 6 bases from J, the gap between germline ends came to 16 bases. Germline V gene sequence: CDR1 MGHDK, CDR2 SYGVNS. CDR3 in amino acids: CASSAEGFGVQPQHF. In nucleotides, the CDR3 is TGTGCCAGCAGTGCCGAGGGGTTTGGAGTTCAGCCCCAGCATTTT.

This clonotype was recorded a few times. The chain is built from TRBV20-1 and TRBJ2-1, with 7 nucleotides matching TRBD2. The J segment lost 8 bases and the V segment lost 3 bases, leaving 13 bases of the junction unmatched. Germline loops: CDR1 DFQATT, CDR2 SNEGSKA (reference sequence). This CDR3 comprises 15 residues. CDR3 in DNA: TGCAGTGCTAGGGCTAGCGGAGTGTTATTGGATGAGCAGTTCTTC. Translating it yields CSARASGVLLDEQFF.